The text below deals with one TCR beta chain. Its target is unknown. Antigen-specific CD4+ T cells were first expanded with viral peptide pools by the ViraFEST assay and only then sequenced. Subsequent to a culture period of approximately 11 days, CD4+ T cells were isolated. Vaccine recipients had no previous SARS-CoV-2 infection; their nucleocapsid antibodies were negative. The data were taken from a study of vaccination effects on CD4 cells after COVID-19. Produced via immunoSEQ multiplex PCR; TCRdb's table is partial and in-frame only. The data contain tens of thousands of clones, 78% of them seen just once; the ten biggest clones take up 10%. The material sequenced was CD4+ T cells from PBMCs cultured with SARS-CoV-2 spike peptides, taken before COVID-19 vaccination. The receptor's source is a human donor who received a COVID-19 vaccine.

The CDR3 DNA reads as TGTGCCAGCAGCCAAAGTGTGAACACTGAAGCTTTCTTT. This translates into CASSQSVNTEAFF. V gene TRBV7-3 combines with J gene TRBJ1-1, with no clear D. V gave up 5 bases and J gave up 0 bases, with 7 bases separating them. Germline V lookup: CDR1 SGHTA, CDR2 FQGTGA. The CDR3 sequence is 13 residues long.